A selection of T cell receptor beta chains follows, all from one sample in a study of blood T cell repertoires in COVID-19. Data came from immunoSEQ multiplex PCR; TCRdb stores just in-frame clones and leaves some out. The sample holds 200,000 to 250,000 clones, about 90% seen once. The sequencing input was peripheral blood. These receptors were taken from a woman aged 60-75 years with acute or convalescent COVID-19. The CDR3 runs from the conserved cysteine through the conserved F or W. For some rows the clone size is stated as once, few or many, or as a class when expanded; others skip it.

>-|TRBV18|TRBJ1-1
CASSPGRENTEAFF
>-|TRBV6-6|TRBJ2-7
CASNKLTGYEQYF
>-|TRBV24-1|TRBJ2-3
CATSDLGGRSTDTQYF
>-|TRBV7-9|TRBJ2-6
CASSLLPSGANVLTF
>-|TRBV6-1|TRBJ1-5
CASSENRGDSQPQHF
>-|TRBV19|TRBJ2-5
CASPQTGSGETQYF
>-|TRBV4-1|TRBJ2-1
CASSQETLAGPRVEQFF
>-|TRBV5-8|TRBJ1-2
CASSTTRTGGIYGYTF
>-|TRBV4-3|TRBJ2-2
CASSQAQGPLELFF
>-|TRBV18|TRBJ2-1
CASSPPRGLAGNEQFF
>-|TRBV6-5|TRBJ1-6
CASSYSRADSPLHF
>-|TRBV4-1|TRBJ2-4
CASSQPLSYRDKNIQYF
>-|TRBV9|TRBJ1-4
CASSARQGPTLPNEKLFF
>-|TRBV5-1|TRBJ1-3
CASSSTGGSLSGNTIYF
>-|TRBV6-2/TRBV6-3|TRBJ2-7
CASSYRGPYEQYF
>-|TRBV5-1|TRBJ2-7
CASSLVGSFSYEQYF
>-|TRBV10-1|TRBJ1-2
CASSGTRGLAGGYTF
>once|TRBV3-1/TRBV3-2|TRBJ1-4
CASSKRQQGNEKLFF
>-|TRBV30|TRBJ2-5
CAWMPSGRRSETQYF
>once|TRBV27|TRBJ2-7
CASSTRTSGRAHEQYF
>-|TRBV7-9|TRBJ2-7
CASSLAVSDEQYF
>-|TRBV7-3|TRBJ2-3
CASSLSGGGAVWPDTQYF